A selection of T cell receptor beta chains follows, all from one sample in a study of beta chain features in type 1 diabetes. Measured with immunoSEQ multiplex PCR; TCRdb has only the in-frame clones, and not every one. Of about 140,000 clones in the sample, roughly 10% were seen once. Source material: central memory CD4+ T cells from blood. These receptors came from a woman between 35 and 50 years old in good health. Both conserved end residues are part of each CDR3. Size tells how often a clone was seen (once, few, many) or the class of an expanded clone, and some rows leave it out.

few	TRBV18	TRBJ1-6	CASSPPGSSYNSPLHF
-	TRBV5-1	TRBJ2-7	CASSPQTEITYEQYF
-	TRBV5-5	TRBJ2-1	CASSYARRHEQFF
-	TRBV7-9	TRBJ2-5	CASSLALAGARGTQYF
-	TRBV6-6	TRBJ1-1	CASSVRGATEAFF
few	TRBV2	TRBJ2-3	CAGGRASGEDTQYF
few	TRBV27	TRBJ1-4	CASTFGGANEKLFF
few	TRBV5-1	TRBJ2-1	CASSLAASSSYNEQFF
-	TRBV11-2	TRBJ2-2	CASRKIYRGTGELFF
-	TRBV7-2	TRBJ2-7	CASSKPPPGAGGNYEQYF
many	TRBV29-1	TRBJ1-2	CSVGHYGYTF
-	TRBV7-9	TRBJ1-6	CASSLGGGGSPLHF
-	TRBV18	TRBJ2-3	CASSPPYGDTQYF
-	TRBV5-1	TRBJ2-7	CASREGTGNLHEQYF
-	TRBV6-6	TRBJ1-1	CASEGNMNTEAFF
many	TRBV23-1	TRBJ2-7	CASPLAGGFYEQYF
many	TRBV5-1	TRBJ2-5	CASSLASGFGRETQYF
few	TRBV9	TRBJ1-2	CASSAQGVNYGYTF
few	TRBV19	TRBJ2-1	CASSPYRTSSYNEQFF
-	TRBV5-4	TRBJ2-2	CASSLQGPGELFF
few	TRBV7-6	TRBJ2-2	CASSPSSVQRGPGELFF
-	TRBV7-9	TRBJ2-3	CASSLDRGTDTQYF
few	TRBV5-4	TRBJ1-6	CASSIQGVDSPLHF
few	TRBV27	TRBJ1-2	CASSLRGLSDYGYTF
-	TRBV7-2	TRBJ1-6	CASSFLQAASLHF